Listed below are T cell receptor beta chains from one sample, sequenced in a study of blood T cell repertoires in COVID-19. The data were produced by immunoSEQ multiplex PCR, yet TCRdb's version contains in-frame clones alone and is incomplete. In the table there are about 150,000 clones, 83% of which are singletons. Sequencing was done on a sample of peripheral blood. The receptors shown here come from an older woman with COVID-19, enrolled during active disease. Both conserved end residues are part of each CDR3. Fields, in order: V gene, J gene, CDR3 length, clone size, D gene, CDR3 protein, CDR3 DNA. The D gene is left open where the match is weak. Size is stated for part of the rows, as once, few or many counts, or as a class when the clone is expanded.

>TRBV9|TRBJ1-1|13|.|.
CASSRSAGTEAFF
TGTGCCAGCAGCCGATCGGCGGGGACTGAAGCTTTCTTT
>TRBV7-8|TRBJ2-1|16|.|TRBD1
CASSPQGRGPYNEQFF
TGTGCCAGCAGCCCGCAGGGTAGGGGGCCCTACAATGAGCAGTTCTTC
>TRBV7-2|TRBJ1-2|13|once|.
CASSFQGFRGYTF
TGTGCCAGCAGCTTTCAGGGGTTTAGGGGCTACACCTTC
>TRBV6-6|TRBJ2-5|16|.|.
CASSYGSGVRGETQYF
TGTGCCAGCAGTTATGGGTCCGGGGTAAGGGGGGAGACCCAGTACTTC
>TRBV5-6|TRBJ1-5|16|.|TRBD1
CASSSRGDRRDQPQHF
TGTGCCAGCAGCTCCCGGGGGGACAGGAGGGATCAGCCCCAGCATTTT
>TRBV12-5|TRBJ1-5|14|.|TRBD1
CASGLADRAQPQHF
TGTGCTAGTGGTTTGGCGGACAGGGCCCAGCCCCAGCATTTT
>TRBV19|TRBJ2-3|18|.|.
CASSFPGLVEGERDTQYF
TGTGCCAGTAGTTTTCCGGGCCTGGTAGAGGGAGAGCGAGATACGCAGTATTTT
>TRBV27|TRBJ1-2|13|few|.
CASSGPGVNGYTF
TGTGCCAGCAGCGGTCCGGGGGTAAATGGCTACACCTTC
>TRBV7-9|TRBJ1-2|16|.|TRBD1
CASSLGGQGVNYGYTF
TGTGCCAGCAGCTTAGGAGGACAGGGGGTGAACTATGGCTACACCTTC
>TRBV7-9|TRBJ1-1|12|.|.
CASSFRNTEAFF
TGTGCCAGCAGCTTCCGGAACACTGAAGCTTTCTTT
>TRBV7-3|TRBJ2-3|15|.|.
CASSPTGQFIDTQYF
TGTGCCAGCAGCCCTACCGGACAGTTTATAGATACGCAGTATTTT
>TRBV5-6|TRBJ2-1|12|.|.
CASSGEHGLQFF
TGTGCCAGCAGTGGCGAACACGGACTACAGTTCTTC
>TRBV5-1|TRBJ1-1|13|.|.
CASRIDRNTEAFF
TGCGCCAGCAGGATTGACAGGAACACTGAAGCTTTCTTT
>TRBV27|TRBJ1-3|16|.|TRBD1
CASSLRQGPPGNTIYF
TGTGCCAGCAGTCTACGACAGGGGCCGCCTGGAAACACCATATATTTT
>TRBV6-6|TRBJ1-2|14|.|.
CASSDWFEDYGYTF
TGTGCCAGCAGCGATTGGTTCGAGGACTATGGCTACACCTTC
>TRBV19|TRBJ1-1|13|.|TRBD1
CASSDRGNTEAFF
TGTGCCAGTAGTGACAGGGGGAACACTGAAGCTTTCTTT
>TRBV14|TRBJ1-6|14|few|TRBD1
CASRADRGNSPLHF
TGTGCCAGCAGAGCGGACAGGGGAAATTCACCCCTCCACTTT
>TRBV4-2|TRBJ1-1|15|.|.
CASSQEGQENTEAFF
TGTGCCAGCAGCCAAGAGGGACAAGAGAACACTGAAGCTTTCTTT
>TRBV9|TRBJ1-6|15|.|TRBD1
CASSVRDSLNSPLHF
TGTGCCAGCAGCGTAAGGGACAGTCTCAATTCACCCCTCCACTTT
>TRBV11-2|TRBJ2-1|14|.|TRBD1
CASSLGTGINEQFF
TGTGCCAGCAGCTTAGGGACAGGGATCAATGAGCAGTTCTTC
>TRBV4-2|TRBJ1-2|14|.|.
CASSQGWANRGYTF
TGTGCCAGCAGCCAAGGCTGGGCCAACCGTGGCTACACCTTC
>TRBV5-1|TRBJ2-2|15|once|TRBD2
CASSTTGGPTGELFF
TGCGCCAGCAGCACCACGGGGGGGCCGACCGGGGAGCTGTTTTTT
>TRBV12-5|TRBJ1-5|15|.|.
CASERGQGLGQPQHF
TGTGCTAGTGAAAGGGGCCAGGGGTTGGGTCAGCCCCAGCATTTT
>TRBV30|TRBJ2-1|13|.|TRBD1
CAFETGGVNEQFF
TGTGCCTTTGAGACAGGGGGGGTCAATGAGCAGTTCTTC
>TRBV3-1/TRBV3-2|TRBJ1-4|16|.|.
CASSPGYGTRVEKLFF
TGTGCCAGCAGCCCAGGGTATGGGACACGGGTCGAAAAACTGTTTTTT
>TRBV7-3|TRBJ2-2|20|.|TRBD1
CASSLTIRDREGRNTGELFF
TGTGCCAGCAGCTTAACCATCCGGGACAGGGAAGGAAGGAACACCGGGGAGCTGTTTTTT
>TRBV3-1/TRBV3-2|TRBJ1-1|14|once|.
CASAWRGMNTEAFF
TGTGCTTCGGCGTGGAGGGGTATGAACACTGAAGCTTTCTTT
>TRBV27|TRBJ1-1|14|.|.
CASSSPMRMTRAFF
TGTGCCAGCAGTTCCCCGATGAGGATGACTCGAGCTTTCTTT
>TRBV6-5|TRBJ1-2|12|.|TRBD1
CASSQGARGYTF
TGTGCCAGCAGCCAGGGGGCGCGGGGCTACACCTTC
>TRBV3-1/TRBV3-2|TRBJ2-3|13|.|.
CASSQSEGGGQYF
TGTGCCAGCAGCCAGTCCGAGGGAGGAGGGCAGTATTTT
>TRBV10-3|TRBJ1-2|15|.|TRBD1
CATEDRGQANYGYTF
TGTGCCACGGAGGACAGGGGGCAAGCTAACTATGGCTACACCTTC
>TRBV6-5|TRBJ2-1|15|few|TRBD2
CASSLLAGGRYEQFF
TGTGCCAGCAGTCTTTTAGCGGGAGGCCGGTATGAGCAGTTCTTC
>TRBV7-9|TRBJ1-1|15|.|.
CASSLGTVMNTEAFF
TGTGCCAGCAGCTTAGGGACAGTCATGAACACTGAAGCTTTCTTT
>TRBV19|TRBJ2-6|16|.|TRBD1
CASSFTGAAGANVLTF
TGTGCCAGTAGTTTCACAGGGGCGGCTGGGGCCAACGTCCTGACTTTC
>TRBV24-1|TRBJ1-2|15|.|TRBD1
CATSDPTDRVYGYTF
TGTGCCACCAGTGACCCCACGGACAGGGTTTATGGCTACACCTTC
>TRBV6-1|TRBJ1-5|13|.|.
CASSESGNQPQHF
TGTGCCAGCAGTGAATCGGGAAATCAGCCCCAGCATTTT
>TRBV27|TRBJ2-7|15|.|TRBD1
CASSTQGQGTYEQYF
TGTGCCAGCAGCACCCAGGGACAGGGAACCTACGAGCAGTACTTC
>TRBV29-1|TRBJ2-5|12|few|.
CSVAHSTETQYF
TGCAGCGTTGCTCACAGTACAGAGACCCAGTACTTC
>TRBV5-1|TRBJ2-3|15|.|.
CASSSRGVDTDTQYF
TGCGCCAGCAGCTCCAGGGGAGTAGACACAGATACGCAGTATTTT
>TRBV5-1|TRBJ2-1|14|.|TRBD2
CASSLGLAGGEQFF
TGCGCCAGCAGCCTCGGACTAGCGGGGGGTGAGCAGTTCTTC
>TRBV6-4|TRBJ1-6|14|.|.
CASSDRLFDSPLHF
TGTGCCAGCAGTGACCGTCTGTTTGATTCACCCCTCCACTTT
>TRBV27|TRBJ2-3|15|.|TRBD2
CASSSLAGGWDTQYF
TGTGCCAGCAGTTCATTAGCGGGGGGTTGGGATACGCAGTATTTT
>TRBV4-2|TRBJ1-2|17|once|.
CASSQDAREGWGLGYTF
TGTGCCAGCAGCCAAGATGCAAGGGAGGGTTGGGGGCTTGGCTACACCTTC
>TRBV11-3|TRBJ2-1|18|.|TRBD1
CASSKQGRYGFGSNEQFF
TGTGCCAGCAGCAAACAGGGGAGATACGGGTTCGGATCCAATGAGCAGTTCTTC
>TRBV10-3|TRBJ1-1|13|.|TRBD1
CATRQGENTEAFF
TGTGCCACTCGACAGGGGGAGAACACTGAAGCTTTCTTT
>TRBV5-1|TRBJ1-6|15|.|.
CASSPDSSYNSPLHF
TGCGCCAGCAGCCCGGACAGCTCCTATAATTCACCCCTCCACTTT
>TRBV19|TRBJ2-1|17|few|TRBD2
CASSTRRGSGSAYEQFF
TGTGCCAGTAGTACCCGCCGGGGGAGCGGGAGTGCCTATGAGCAGTTCTTC
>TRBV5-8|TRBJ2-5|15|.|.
CASSTGTRYTETQYF
TGTGCCAGCAGCACCGGGACAAGGTATACAGAGACCCAGTACTTC
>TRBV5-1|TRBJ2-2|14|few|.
CASSSGQNTGELFF
TGCGCCAGCAGCTCAGGACAGAACACCGGGGAGCTGTTTTTT
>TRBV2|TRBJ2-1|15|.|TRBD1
CASRDGTGFGNEQFF
TGTGCCAGCAGGGACGGGACAGGGTTCGGCAATGAGCAGTTCTTC
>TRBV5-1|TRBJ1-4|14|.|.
CASSPGLSKEKLFF
TGCGCCAGCAGCCCGGGACTATCCAAGGAAAAACTGTTTTTT
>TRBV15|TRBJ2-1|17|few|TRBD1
CATSRDKGQGVQNEQFF
TGTGCCACCAGCAGAGATAAGGGACAGGGGGTGCAGAATGAGCAGTTCTTC
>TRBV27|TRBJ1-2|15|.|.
CASSFLGPGDYGYTF
TGTGCCAGCAGTTTTTTGGGTCCGGGGGACTATGGCTACACCTTC
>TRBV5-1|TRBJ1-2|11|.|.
CASSMGGGYTF
TGCGCCAGCAGCATGGGGGGCGGCTACACCTTC
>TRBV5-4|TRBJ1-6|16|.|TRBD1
CASFLGPGQGNSPLHF
TGTGCCAGCTTCCTTGGGCCTGGACAGGGGAATTCACCCCTCCACTTT